These 25 T cell receptor beta chains share one sample of origin, sequenced in a study of beta chain features in type 1 diabetes (dated by TCRdb to between 2017 and 2018). Libraries were made using the immunoSEQ multiplex PCR assay. The entire amount of isolated RNA was reverse transcribed using the High Capacity cDNA Reverse Transcription Kit, so the sequenced TCRB transcripts were expressed ones. TCRdb carries this immuneACCESS record with in-frame sequences only. Its versions omit some clonotypes, under half of them owing to an unresolved V gene in the studies checked, with the rest unexplained. For this sample the table gives about 340,000 clones, of which 6.5% to 10% were detected only once. The ten largest clonotypes hold 0.44% of the sample. Sequencing used central memory CD4+ T cells from blood. The receptors derive from a woman aged 18-29 years in good health.

The V and J genes are TRBV28 and TRBJ1-5; D gene ambiguous. Trimming removed 5 bases at V and 7 bases at J, with 12 bases between. The CDR3 extends over 13 amino acids. Germline lookup yields CDR1 MDHEN and CDR2 SYDVKM. CDR3 DNA sequence: TGTGCCAGCAGTGCACACTTCGGCCAGCCCCAGCATTTT. The encoded protein is CASSAHFGQPQHF.

The V call is TRBV6-1, the J call TRBJ2-1; D not certain. V lost 6 bases and J 8 bases, leaving 11 bases between the germline ends. CDR1 MNHNS and CDR2 SASEGT come from the germline V gene. This CDR3 contains 12 residues. The CDR3 sequence: CASRDRVYEQFF. The CDR3 region has the DNA TGTGCCAGCAGGGATAGGGTCTATGAGCAGTTCTTC.

The genes are TRBV28 and TRBJ2-3; 11 bases align to TRBD2. The CDR3 loop spans 18 amino acids. Germline lookup yields CDR1 MDHEN and CDR2 SYDVKM. The ends lost 2 bases at V and 3 bases at J; junction bases unmatched: 10. The CDR3: CASSLERKLAGATDTQYF. CDR3 coding DNA: TGTGCCAGCAGTTTAGAAAGGAAACTAGCGGGAGCAACAGATACGCAGTATTTT.

This clone was counted only a few times. The genes are TRBV6-1 and TRBJ2-3; no definite D call. Germline loops: CDR1 MNHNS, CDR2 SASEGT. The CDR3 covers 14 residues. Trimming stripped 2 bases from V and 6 bases from J, with 12 bases between. The CDR3 nucleotides read TGTGCCAGCAGTGAAAGGGCAGGTCATGATACGCAGTATTTT. This codes for CASSERAGHDTQYF.

This clone showed up just a few times. This chain connects TRBV4-2 to TRBJ2-2; the match to TRBD1 covers 8 bases. The V and J ends lost 5 bases and 6 bases, in that order; junction bases with no gene match: 11. The CDR3 has 16 residues. The germline CDR1 and CDR2 sequences are LGHNA and YNFKEQ. The CDR3, as DNA: TGTGCCAGCAGCGCGAACAGGGGGTTGTACCCCGGGGAGCTGTTTTTT. This gives the protein CASSANRGLYPGELFF.

This clone is a singleton in its sample. The CDR3 DNA follows: TGCGCCAGCAGCGCCCGGACAGGTACCAACACTGAAGCTTTCTTT. This codes for CASSARTGTNTEAFF. The V and J genes are TRBV5-1 and TRBJ1-1; 7 bases are shared with TRBD1. This CDR3 contains 15 residues. CDR1 and CDR2 (germline): SGHRS, YFSETQ. Unmatched junction bases numbered 8, after V lost 4 bases and J lost 2 bases.

The V gene is TRBV19, the J gene TRBJ1-1; no clear D. V was trimmed by 3 bases and J by 3 bases, leaving 8 bases between them. This CDR3 comprises 13 residues. The germline CDR1 and CDR2 sequences are LNHDA and SQIVND (reference sequence). The CDR3 region is CASSIAGDTEAFF. In DNA, the CDR3 is TGTGCCAGTAGTATCGCGGGAGACACTGAAGCTTTCTTT.

This clone was counted a few times. The rearrangement joins TRBV7-9 to TRBJ2-1; the match to TRBD2 covers 12 bases. Germline V CDR1 and CDR2: SEHNR, FQNEAQ (reference sequence). The CDR3 is 15 residues long. V lost 6 bases to trimming and J lost 4 bases; unmatched junction nucleotides: 4. CDR3 sequence reads: CASSFGLAGYNEQFF. In DNA form, the CDR3 reads TGTGCCAGCAGTTTCGGACTAGCGGGATACAATGAGCAGTTCTTC.

This clone was counted at least ten times. This chain uses TRBV4-2 with TRBJ2-5; D is uncertain. Germline CDR1 reads LGHNA; CDR2 reads YNFKEQ. V gave up 0 bases and J gave up 4 bases, with 9 bases separating them. CDR3 length equals 14 residues. The CDR3 here is CASSQDSRAETQYF. The CDR3 DNA reads TGTGCCAGCAGCCAAGATTCCAGAGCAGAGACCCAGTACTTC.

V is TRBV9 and J is TRBJ2-3; 13 bases are a match to TRBD2. Germline V gives CDR1 SGDLS, CDR2 YYNGEE. V shed 0 bases and J 4 bases; nucleotides not matched to a gene: 5. The CDR3 has 17 residues. Written as DNA, the CDR3 is TGTGCCAGCAGCGTAGGGACTAGCGGGAGTCGGGCAGATACGCAGTATTTT. Protein sequence: CASSVGTSGSRADTQYF.

This rearrangement joins TRBV28 to TRBJ1-2; 7 bases align to TRBD1. With 5 bases clipped from V and 8 bases from J, the junction kept 11 bases outside the gene matches. The CDR3 contains 14 residues. Germline V gene data show CDR1 as MDHEN and CDR2 as SYDVKM. The CDR3 spells CASSTQGVGLGYTF. Written as DNA, the CDR3 is TGTGCCAGCAGTACCCAGGGGGTCGGCTTGGGCTACACCTTC.

The CDR3 DNA reads as TGCAGCGGAGACAGGGGAGGAGAGACCCAGTACTTC. Amino acid sequence: CSGDRGGETQYF. This rearrangement joins TRBV29-1 to TRBJ2-5; 8 nucleotides agree with TRBD1. The CDR3 length is 12 residues. Germline V gives CDR1 SQVTM, CDR2 ANQGSEA. The J segment lost 4 bases and the V segment lost 7 bases, leaving 5 bases of the junction unmatched.

This clone has a handful of counts. This rearrangement joins TRBV7-9 to TRBJ1-1, with D maybe TRBD1 (5 bases). The V end lost 4 bases, the J end lost 1 base, and 13 bases lay between the germline ends. The CDR3 is made up of 15 amino acids. Germline V gene lookup returns CDR1 SEHNR and CDR2 FQNEAQ (reference sequence). The CDR3: CASSSLPGKNTEAFF. CDR3 nucleotides: TGTGCCAGCAGCTCCCTGCCAGGGAAGAACACTGAAGCTTTCTTT.

This clone was seen more than once but under ten times. The rearrangement joins TRBV28 to TRBJ2-3; 8 bases fit TRBD2. The CDR3 loop spans 16 amino acids. CDR1 MDHEN and CDR2 SYDVKM come from the germline V gene. Germline trimming cut 4 bases from V and 5 bases from J; bases unmatched to any gene: 11. Here the CDR3 DNA reads TGTGCCAGCAGTTCGGCGTCTAGCGGGCAGAGAGATACGCAGTATTTT. It translates to CASSSASSGQRDTQYF. Combining the CDR3 with reference TRBV28 and TRBJ2-3 gives the whole variable domain DVKVTQSSRYLVKRTGEKVFLECVQDMDHENMFWYRQDPGLGLRLIYFSYDVKMKEKGDIPEGYSVSREKKERFSLILESASTNQTSMYLCASSSASSGQRDTQYFGPGTRLTVL.

This clone showed up just a few times. This chain joins TRBV29-1 and TRBJ2-5; tentatively, D is TRBD1 or TRBD2 (6 bases each). CDR1 and CDR2 (germline): SQVTM, ANQGSEA. V was clipped by 6 bases and J by 2 bases, with 16 bases between them. The CDR3 has 14 residues. CDR3 residues: CSVKPGEAQETQYF. For the CDR3, the DNA is TGCAGCGTCAAACCAGGGGAGGCACAAGAGACCCAGTACTTC.

The J gene is TRBJ2-5, the V gene TRBV28; TRBD2 matches 9 bases. The CDR3 totals 18 residues. Germline loops: CDR1 MDHEN, CDR2 SYDVKM. V trimming: 7 bases; J trimming: 5 bases; junction bases outside the gene matches: 20. CDR3: CASTPRRYSGGGMETQYF. CDR3 DNA: TGTGCCAGCACCCCAAGGAGGTATAGCGGGGGAGGGATGGAGACCCAGTACTTC.

This clone was observed a handful of times. This chain links TRBV5-6 with TRBJ2-5; 8 bases match TRBD1. V trimming: 3 bases; J trimming: 4 bases; junction bases outside the gene matches: 5. CDR1 is SGHDT and CDR2 is YYEEEE in the germline V gene. The CDR3 totals 14 residues. The CDR3 sequence: CASSSTQGAETQYF. In DNA form, the CDR3 reads TGTGCCAGCAGCTCTACCCAGGGGGCAGAGACCCAGTACTTC.

This clone was seen more than once but under ten times. The J gene is TRBJ2-7, the V gene TRBV6-6; TRBD2 matches 9 bases. The CDR3 covers 15 residues. Germline V CDR1 and CDR2: MNHNY, SVGAGI (reference sequence). The ends lost 0 bases at V and 5 bases at J; junction bases unmatched: 5. The CDR3 loop is CASSYSAASGNEQYF. DNA of the CDR3: TGTGCCAGCAGTTACTCGGCGGCTAGCGGGAACGAGCAGTACTTC.

This clone occurred a few times. The rearrangement joins TRBV6-6 to TRBJ2-1; D may correspond to TRBD1 or TRBD2 (5 bases each). The length of the CDR3 is 15 residues. The V end was cut by 8 bases, the J end by 0 bases, with 14 bases between. Germline CDR1 is MNHNY and CDR2 is SVGAGI (reference sequence). The CDR3, as DNA: TGTGCCAGCCTTCTTGGGGGAAGCTCCTACAATGAGCAGTTCTTC. It is translated as CASLLGGSSYNEQFF.

This clone was seen a handful of times. The chain combines TRBV7-2 with TRBJ2-3; 10 nucleotides line up with TRBD2. The V gene's germline CDR1 is SGHTA and CDR2 FQGNSA. The CDR3 is made up of 16 amino acids. V was pared by 0 bases and J by 4 bases, with 4 bases of the junction left unmatched. CDR3 sequence reads: CASSLASLAGADTQYF. As DNA, the CDR3 is TGTGCCAGCAGCTTAGCGTCCCTAGCGGGGGCAGATACGCAGTATTTT.

The CDR3 nucleotides are TGTGCCAGCAGCTTATCACTGGGGCTGAACACTGAAGCTTTCTTT. Encoded protein: CASSLSLGLNTEAFF. The chain couples TRBV7-2 to TRBJ1-1, with D possibly being TRBD1 (5 bases). Looked up from germline, CDR1 is SGHTA and CDR2 is FQGNSA. Deletions cut 2 bases from V and 0 bases from J, with 10 bases between. CDR3 length equals 15 residues.

V usage is TRBV25-1 and J usage is TRBJ1-5, with a weak D call TRBD1 (5 bases). The CDR3 has 13 amino acids. Trimming stripped 3 bases from V and 4 bases from J, with 7 bases between. Germline assignment: CDR1 MGHDK and CDR2 SYGVNS. The CDR3 reads CASSDRENQPQHF. The CDR3 DNA reads TGTGCCAGCAGTGACAGGGAAAATCAGCCCCAGCATTTT.

This chain links TRBV7-9 with TRBJ2-6; TRBD1 matches 7 bases. CDR3 length: 18 amino acids. V lost 4 bases and J lost 0; bases outside the gene matches: 9. The germline gives CDR1 SEHNR, CDR2 FQNEAQ (reference sequence). The CDR3 bases are TGTGCCAGCAGCTCGTCTCGGACAGGACCCTCTGGGGCCAACGTCCTGACTTTC. Protein sequence: CASSSSRTGPSGANVLTF.

This clone was observed a few times. The chain has TRBV18 and TRBJ2-3; possibly TRBD2 for D (6 bases). Germline V gene data show CDR1 as KGHSH and CDR2 as LQKENI. This CDR3 is 15 amino acids long. Trimming left V 2 bases short and J 6 bases short, with 15 bases between. CDR3 sequence (DNA): TGTGCCAGCTCACCAGTGTCGGGGAGGCACGATACGCAGTATTTT. It codes for CASSPVSGRHDTQYF.

In its sample, this clone was seen a few times. The DNA is omitted, as the CDR3 cannot be located on it reliably, and the CDR3 follows TCRdb's listing. The chain uses TRBV7-2 and TRBJ2-1. The CDR3 sequence runs 16 residues, both termini included. Germline-derived CDR1 and CDR2 are SGHTA and FQGNSA. CDR3 loop: CASSFGPGNSYNEQFF.